This T cell receptor beta chain appears in the sequencing data of a study of blood T cell repertoires in COVID-19. Study as a whole: The samples span acute and convalescent COVID-19 from the United States, Italy and Spain.

The germline V gene has CDR1 SGHVS and CDR2 FNYEAQ. This CDR3 is built from 18 residues. V was clipped by 0 bases and J by 0 bases; unmatched bases: 8. Clones were sequenced by immunoSEQ multiplex PCR, and TCRdb holds only the in-frame ones, with some missing. Of around 430,000 clones listed, 88% are singletons. This sequence was found in a woman between 45 and 65 years old with COVID-19, enrolled during active disease. Sequencing used peripheral blood. The chain recombines TRBV7-6 with TRBJ1-1, with 9 bases fitting TRBD1. Written as DNA, the CDR3 is TGTGCCAGCAGCTTAGCTATGGACAGGGGACATTTGAACACTGAAGCTTTCTTT. It specifies CASSLAMDRGHLNTEAFF.